The 5 T cell receptor beta chains below were found in one sample sequenced in a study of a mutant IDH1 vaccine in newly diagnosed glioma. Sample time point: week 47, end of study. In every dose of vaccine, 300 ug of mutant IDH1 20-mer peptide was given alongside topical imiquimod. No antigen has been assigned to these receptors. Profiled with immunoSEQ multiplex PCR; TCRdb holds only in-frame clones, not every one. The table has around 65,000 clones, less than 90% seen once. This specimen consisted of PBMCs, obtained from a glioma patient whose treatment included an IDH1 peptide vaccine. Receptor source: a man aged 25-45 years with glioma.

This clone was recorded once. The rearrangement links TRBV27 to TRBJ2-7; unclear D gene. Trimming took 4 bases from V and 0 from J, leaving 10 bases between them. CDR1 and CDR2 (germline): MNHEY, SMNVEV (reference sequence). CDR3 length: 14 residues. CDR3 loop: CASSWGKSSYEQYF. The CDR3 DNA reads as TGTGCCAGCAGTTGGGGAAAAAGCTCCTACGAGCAGTACTTC.

In this sample, this clone turned up once. The rearrangement uses TRBV10-3 and TRBJ2-2; 8 bases map to TRBD1. The length of the CDR3 is 14 residues. The V gene's germline CDR1 is ENHRY and CDR2 SYGVKD. The ends lost 6 bases at V and 5 bases at J; junction bases unmatched: 5. CDR3 region: CAIRPGQGTGELFF. The CDR3 bases are TGTGCCATCAGACCTGGACAGGGTACCGGGGAGCTGTTTTTT.

The chain combines TRBV10-3 with TRBJ2-7, with D unclear. The CDR3 covers 14 residues. V lost 0 bases and J lost 3, with 9 bases in between. The germline CDR1 and CDR2 sequences are ENHRY and SYGVKD. The CDR3 nucleotides read TGTGCCATCAGTGAGTCAGATTCTAGCTACGAGCAGTACTTC. The encoded protein is CAISESDSSYEQYF.

This rearrangement joins TRBV7-2 to TRBJ1-1, with D possibly being TRBD1 (5 bases). Germline lookup yields CDR1 SGHTA and CDR2 FQGNSA. The CDR3 length is 14 residues. Deletions cut 5 bases from V and 3 bases from J, with 13 bases between. In DNA form, the CDR3 reads TGTGCCAGCAGCCACTGGTTGGGGGACACTGAAGCTTTCTTT. It codes for CASSHWLGDTEAFF.

V gene TRBV27 combines with J gene TRBJ2-7; D might be TRBD1 or TRBD2, each matching 5 bases. The germline V gene encodes CDR1 MNHEY and CDR2 SMNVEV (reference sequence). Trimming took 1 base from V and 1 from J, leaving 8 bases between them. There are 14 residues in the CDR3. CDR3 residues: CASSLFGGSYEQYF. Written as DNA, the CDR3 is TGTGCCAGCAGTTTATTTGGGGGTTCCTACGAGCAGTACTTC.